This passage covers 5 T cell receptor beta chains from one sample sequenced in a study of blood T cell repertoires in COVID-19. Profiling relied on immunoSEQ multiplex PCR, and the TCRdb table lists in-frame clones only, not all of them. The sample records 350,000 to 450,000 clones, more than 80% being singletons. Sequencing input: peripheral blood. The receptors were gathered from a man in his forties or fifties with acute or convalescent COVID-19.

V is TRBV6-5 and J is TRBJ1-6; 8 positions match TRBD1. Germline loops: CDR1 MNHEY, CDR2 SVGAGI. This CDR3 is built from 14 residues. The V segment lost 6 bases and the J segment 10 bases; nucleotides outside the gene matches: 8. CDR3 DNA: TGTGCCAGCAGGACCGGGACAGGAAGATCACCCCTCCACTTT. Amino acids: CASRTGTGRSPLHF.

This clone was detected many times. This chain joins TRBV4-1 and TRBJ2-5, with TRBD2 identical over 12 bases. Trimming cost V 2 bases and J 2 bases; bases outside gene matches: 9. The CDR3 extends over 18 amino acids. Germline values: CDR1 MGHRA, CDR2 YSYEKL. The DNA for the CDR3 is TGCGCCAGCAGCCAACCCCTAGCGGGGGGGGCCAAACAAGAGACCCAGTACTTC. This codes for CASSQPLAGGAKQETQYF.

The V gene is TRBV5-6, the J gene TRBJ2-2; TRBD1 is a possible D gene (5 bases). The length of the CDR3 is 17 residues. The germline V gene encodes CDR1 SGHDT and CDR2 YYEEEE. V dropped 4 bases and J dropped 3 bases, with 19 bases sitting between them. CDR3 bases: TGTGCCAGCAGCGACGTTTCACAGGAGCAGTACACCGGGGAGCTGTTTTTT. Protein sequence: CASSDVSQEQYTGELFF.

Here the CDR3 DNA reads TGCGCCAGCAGCTTGTGGTGGCAGGGTTCCTACGAGCAGTACTTC. Its protein is CASSLWWQGSYEQYF. V is TRBV5-1 and J is TRBJ2-7; a possible D gene is TRBD1 (5 bases). V gave up 1 base and J gave up 1 base, with 12 bases separating them. Germline V gene lookup returns CDR1 SGHRS and CDR2 YFSETQ. The CDR3 consists of 15 residues.

J is TRBJ1-2 and V is TRBV27; D is uncertain. Germline lookup yields CDR1 MNHEY and CDR2 SMNVEV (reference sequence). The CDR3 spans 12 residues. The V gene lost 5 bases and the J gene lost 8 bases, with 12 bases spanning the gap. The CDR3 coding sequence is TGTGCCAGCAGTAGTAGGTGGAGCGGCTACACCTTC. Translated: CASSSRWSGYTF.